The 11 T cell receptor beta chains in this list originate from one sample, sequenced in a study of control samples from healthy donors and cancer patients. Assay used: immunoSEQ multiplex PCR; TCRdb lists only in-frame clones, some missing. Among about 49,000 clones, roughly nine tenths were seen once, and the ten largest hold around 0.8%. Sequencing was carried out using PBMCs. The receptors derive from a man aged 25-45 years with colorectal cancer.

This chain uses TRBV5-6 with TRBJ2-2; D uncertain. Germline V lookup: CDR1 SGHDT, CDR2 YYEEEE. The CDR3 contains 17 residues. V was trimmed by 4 bases and J by 3 bases, leaving 19 bases between them. CDR3 in amino acids: CASSPVTGYADTGELFF. CDR3 sequence (DNA): TGTGCCAGCAGCCCAGTCACTGGTTATGCCGACACCGGGGAGCTGTTTTTT. Filled out from reference TRBV5-6 and TRBJ2-2, the complete variable domain reads DAGVTQSPTHLIKTRGQQVTLRCSPKSGHDTVSWYQQALGQGPQFIFQYYEEEERQRGNFPDRFSGHQFPNYSSELNVNALLLGDSALYLCASSPVTGYADTGELFFGEGSRLTVL.

The chain uses TRBV19 and TRBJ1-6, with TRBD1 identical over 8 bases. This CDR3 region has 13 residues. V trimming: 7 bases; J trimming: 8 bases; junction bases outside the gene matches: 4. Germline values: CDR1 LNHDA, CDR2 SQIVND (reference sequence). Written as DNA, the CDR3 is TGTGCCAGTAAAGACAGGGGACATTCACCCCTCCACTTT. Protein sequence: CASKDRGHSPLHF. Together with reference TRBV19 and TRBJ1-6, the CDR3 gives the full variable domain: DGGITQSPKYLFRKEGQNVTLSCEQNLNHDAMYWYRQDPGQGLRLIYYSQIVNDFQKGDIAEGYSVSREKKESFPLTVTSAQKNPTAFYLCASKDRGHSPLHFGNGTRLTVT.

The J gene is TRBJ2-3, the V gene TRBV27; maybe TRBD1 (5 bases). Trimming took off 3 bases at V and 2 bases at J, with 9 bases between the two ends. CDR3 length: 14 residues. In germline, CDR1 is MNHEY, CDR2 SMNVEV (reference sequence). The CDR3 loop is CASSFKGSTDTQYF. The CDR3 region has the DNA TGTGCCAGCAGTTTTAAGGGGTCCACAGATACGCAGTATTTT.

The chain couples TRBV6-5 to TRBJ1-3, with no clear D. V gave up 4 bases and J gave up 4 bases, with 8 bases separating them. The V gene's germline CDR1 is MNHEY and CDR2 SVGAGI. This CDR3 is built from 13 residues. This chain's CDR3 is CASSSDGGNTIYF. Written as DNA, the CDR3 is TGTGCCAGCAGTTCGGACGGAGGAAACACCATATATTTT.

The chain employs TRBV7-6 and TRBJ2-2; D call uncertain. This CDR3 has 15 amino acids. Germline loops: CDR1 SGHVS, CDR2 FNYEAQ. Trimming took off 3 bases at V and 4 bases at J, with 12 bases between the two ends. CDR3 in DNA: TGTGCCAGCAGCTTGCTGGGTTCGGGCACCGGGGAGCTGTTTTTT. Its translation: CASSLLGSGTGELFF. Full variable domain (outside the CDR3, taken from reference TRBV7-6 and TRBJ2-2): GAGVSQSPRYKVTKRGQDVALRCDPISGHVSLYWYRQALGQGPEFLTYFNYEAQQDKSGLPNDRFSAERPEGSISTLTIQRTEQRDSAMYRCASSLLGSGTGELFFGEGSRLTVL.

The rearrangement joins TRBV27 to TRBJ1-5; 7 bases align to TRBD1. This CDR3 is 15 amino acids long. Losses at the gene ends were 5 bases for V and 4 bases for J; bases not matched to a gene: 8. CDR1 and CDR2 (germline): MNHEY, SMNVEV (reference sequence). CDR3 sequence reads: CASSPRTGPNQPQHF. The CDR3 DNA reads as TGTGCCAGCAGTCCCAGGACAGGCCCTAATCAGCCCCAGCATTTT.

This chain connects TRBV5-1 to TRBJ2-3, with TRBD1 identical over 8 bases. V was clipped by 0 bases and J by 1 base; unmatched bases: 4. The germline CDR1 and CDR2 sequences are SGHRS and YFSETQ. The CDR3 has 16 amino acids. The CDR3 loop is CASSLVPGQGTDTQYF. In DNA form, the CDR3 reads TGCGCCAGCAGCTTGGTACCGGGACAGGGCACAGATACGCAGTATTTT.

The chain links TRBV7-2 to TRBJ2-2, with D perhaps matching TRBD1 or TRBD2 (6 bases each). The CDR3 has 15 residues. Germline-derived CDR1 and CDR2 are SGHTA and FQGNSA. V lost 1 base, J lost 5 bases, and 11 bases lay in between. CDR3 sequence reads: CASSLDGGATGELFF. CDR3 bases: TGTGCCAGCAGCTTAGACGGGGGCGCGACCGGGGAGCTGTTTTTT.

On this clone: One junction end disagrees with the germline gene, perhaps due to a read error. In the same sample, other DNA sequences code for this CDR3. This chain uses TRBV6-1 with TRBJ1-2; D may be TRBD1 (5 bases). The CDR3 is 13 amino acids. Germline-derived CDR1 and CDR2 are MNHNS and SASEGT. DNA for the CDR3: TGTGCTAGCAGTGAAGCGTTACGAGGGGAAACCACCTTC. Protein sequence: CASSEALRGETTF.

This chain connects TRBV5-6 to TRBJ2-6; 8 bases are shared with TRBD1. The germline CDR1 and CDR2 sequences are SGHDT and YYEEEE. This CDR3 is 19 amino acids long. The V and J ends lost 1 base and 0 bases, in that order; junction bases with no gene match: 9. CDR3 amino acids: CASSLLAGTGTSGANVLTF. As DNA, the CDR3 is TGTGCCAGCAGCTTGTTGGCCGGGACAGGTACCTCTGGGGCCAACGTCCTGACTTTC.

This rearrangement joins TRBV10-2 to TRBJ1-1, with D possibly matching TRBD1 (6 bases). The V and J ends lost 2 bases and 8 bases respectively, with 9 bases between them. The CDR3 length is 12 residues. The germline V gene encodes CDR1 WSHSY and CDR2 SAAADI. The CDR3 reads CASSEGGGEAFF. The CDR3 DNA is TGCGCCAGCAGTGAGGGGGGCGGGGAAGCTTTCTTT.